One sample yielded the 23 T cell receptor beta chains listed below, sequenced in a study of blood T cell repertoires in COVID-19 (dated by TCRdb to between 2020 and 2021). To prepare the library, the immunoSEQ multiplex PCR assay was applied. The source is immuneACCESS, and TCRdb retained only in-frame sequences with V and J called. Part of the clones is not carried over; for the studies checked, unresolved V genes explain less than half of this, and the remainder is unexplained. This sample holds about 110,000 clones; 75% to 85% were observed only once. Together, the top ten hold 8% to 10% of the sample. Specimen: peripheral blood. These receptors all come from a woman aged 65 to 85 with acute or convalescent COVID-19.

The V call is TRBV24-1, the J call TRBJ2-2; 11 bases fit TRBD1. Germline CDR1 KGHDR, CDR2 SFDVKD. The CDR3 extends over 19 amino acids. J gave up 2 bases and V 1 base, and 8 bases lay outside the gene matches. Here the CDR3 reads CATSDLGGTGGPNTGELFF. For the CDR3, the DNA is TGTGCCACCAGTGATTTAGGAGGGACAGGGGGACCCAACACCGGGGAGCTGTTTTTT.

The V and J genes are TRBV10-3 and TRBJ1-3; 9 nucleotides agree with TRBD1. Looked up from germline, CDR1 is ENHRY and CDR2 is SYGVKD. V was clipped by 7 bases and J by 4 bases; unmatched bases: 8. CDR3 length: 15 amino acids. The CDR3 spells CAITPGDREGNTIYF. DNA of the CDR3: TGTGCCATCACCCCCGGGGACAGGGAGGGAAACACCATATATTTT.

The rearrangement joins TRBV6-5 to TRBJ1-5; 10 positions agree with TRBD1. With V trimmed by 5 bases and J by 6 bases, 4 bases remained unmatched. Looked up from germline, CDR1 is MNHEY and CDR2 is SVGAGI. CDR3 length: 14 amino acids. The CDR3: CASSRGQGTQPQHF. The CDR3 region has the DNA TGTGCCAGCAGTAGGGGACAGGGGACTCAGCCCCAGCATTTT.

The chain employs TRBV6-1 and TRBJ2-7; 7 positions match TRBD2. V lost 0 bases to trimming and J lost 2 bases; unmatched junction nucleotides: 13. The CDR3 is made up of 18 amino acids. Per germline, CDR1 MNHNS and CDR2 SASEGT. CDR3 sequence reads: CASSEAWVGSGFTYEQYF. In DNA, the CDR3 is TGTGCCAGCAGTGAAGCCTGGGTGGGTAGCGGGTTTACCTACGAGCAGTACTTC.

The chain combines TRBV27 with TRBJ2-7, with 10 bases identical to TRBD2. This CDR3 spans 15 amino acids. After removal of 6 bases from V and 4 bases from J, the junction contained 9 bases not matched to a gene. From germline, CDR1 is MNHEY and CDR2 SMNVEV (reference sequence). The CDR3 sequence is CASRGIAGGNYEQYF. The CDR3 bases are TGTGCCAGCAGGGGCATAGCGGGAGGTAATTACGAGCAGTACTTC.

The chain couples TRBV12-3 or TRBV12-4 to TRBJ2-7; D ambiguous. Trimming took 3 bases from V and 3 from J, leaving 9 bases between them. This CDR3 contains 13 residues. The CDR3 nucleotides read TGTGCCAGCAGTTTCTCTAATTACTACGAGCAGTACTTC. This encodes CASSFSNYYEQYF.

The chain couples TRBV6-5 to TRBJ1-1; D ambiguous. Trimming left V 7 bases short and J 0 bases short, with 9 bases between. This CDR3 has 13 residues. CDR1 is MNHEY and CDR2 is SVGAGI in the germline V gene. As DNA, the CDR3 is TGTGCCAGCACCCGACAAATGAACACTGAAGCTTTCTTT. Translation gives CASTRQMNTEAFF.

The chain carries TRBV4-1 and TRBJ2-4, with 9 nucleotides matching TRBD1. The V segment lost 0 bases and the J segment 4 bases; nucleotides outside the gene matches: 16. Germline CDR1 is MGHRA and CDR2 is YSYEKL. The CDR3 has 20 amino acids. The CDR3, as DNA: TGCGCCAGCAGCCAAGAAGAGAACAGGGGGCTATGGGGCCAAAAAAACATTCAGTACTTC. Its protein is CASSQEENRGLWGQKNIQYF.

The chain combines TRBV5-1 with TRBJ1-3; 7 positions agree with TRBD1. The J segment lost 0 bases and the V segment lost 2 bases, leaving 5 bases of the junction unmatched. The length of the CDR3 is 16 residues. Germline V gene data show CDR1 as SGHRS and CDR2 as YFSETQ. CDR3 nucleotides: TGCGCCAGCAGCTTCCGAACAGGGGACTCTGGAAACACCATATATTTT. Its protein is CASSFRTGDSGNTIYF.

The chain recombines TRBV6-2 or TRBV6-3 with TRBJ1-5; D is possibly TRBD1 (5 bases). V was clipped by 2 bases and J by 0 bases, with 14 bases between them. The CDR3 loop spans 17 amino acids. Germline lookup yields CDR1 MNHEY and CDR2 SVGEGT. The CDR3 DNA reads TGTGCCAGCAGTTACCCCCTGGCAGGGCTTAGCAATCAGCCCCAGCATTTT. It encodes CASSYPLAGLSNQPQHF.

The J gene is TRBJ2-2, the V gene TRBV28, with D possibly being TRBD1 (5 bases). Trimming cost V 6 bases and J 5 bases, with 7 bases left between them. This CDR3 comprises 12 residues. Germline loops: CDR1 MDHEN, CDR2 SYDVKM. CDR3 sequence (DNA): TGTGCCAGCAGCCCAGGGACCGGGGAGCTGTTTTTT. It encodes CASSPGTGELFF.

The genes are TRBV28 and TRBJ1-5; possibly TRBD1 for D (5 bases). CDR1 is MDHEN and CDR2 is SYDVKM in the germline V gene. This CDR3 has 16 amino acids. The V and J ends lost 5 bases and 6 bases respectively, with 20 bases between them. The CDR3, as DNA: TGTGCCAGCAGTCCATACAGGACCCTGGGGGGTCAGCCCCAGCATTTT. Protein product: CASSPYRTLGGQPQHF.

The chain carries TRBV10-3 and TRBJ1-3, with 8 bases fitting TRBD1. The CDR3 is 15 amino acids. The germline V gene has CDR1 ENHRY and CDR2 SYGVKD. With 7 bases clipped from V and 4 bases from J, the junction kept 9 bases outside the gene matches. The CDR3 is CAIKVAGGAGNTIYF. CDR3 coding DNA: TGTGCCATCAAGGTAGCAGGGGGCGCCGGAAACACCATATATTTT.

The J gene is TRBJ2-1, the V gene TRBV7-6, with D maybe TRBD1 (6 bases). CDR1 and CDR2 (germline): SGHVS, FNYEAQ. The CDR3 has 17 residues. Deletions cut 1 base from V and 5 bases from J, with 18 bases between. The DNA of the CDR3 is TGTGCCAGCAGCTTAGGGTTCGCCAGAAGGACAGACAATGAGCAGTTCTTC. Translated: CASSLGFARRTDNEQFF.

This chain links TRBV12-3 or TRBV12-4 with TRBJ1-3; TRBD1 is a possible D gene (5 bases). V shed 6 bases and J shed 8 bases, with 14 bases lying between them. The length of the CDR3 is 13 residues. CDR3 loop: CASRWQGLDTIYF. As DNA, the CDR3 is TGTGCCAGCAGGTGGCAGGGTTTAGACACCATATATTTT.

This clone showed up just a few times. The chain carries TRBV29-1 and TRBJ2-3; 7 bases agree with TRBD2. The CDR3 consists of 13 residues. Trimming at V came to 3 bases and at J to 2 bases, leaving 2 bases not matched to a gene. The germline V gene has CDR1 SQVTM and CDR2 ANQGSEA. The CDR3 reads CSVEAGVTDTQYF. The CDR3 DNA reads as TGCAGCGTTGAGGCGGGGGTCACAGATACGCAGTATTTT.

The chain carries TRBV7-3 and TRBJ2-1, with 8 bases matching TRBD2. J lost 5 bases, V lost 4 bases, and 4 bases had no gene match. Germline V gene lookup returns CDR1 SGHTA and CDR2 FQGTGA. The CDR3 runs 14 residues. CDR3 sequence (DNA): TGTGCCAGCAGCTATCAAGCGGGAGACAATGAGCAGTTCTTC. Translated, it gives CASSYQAGDNEQFF.

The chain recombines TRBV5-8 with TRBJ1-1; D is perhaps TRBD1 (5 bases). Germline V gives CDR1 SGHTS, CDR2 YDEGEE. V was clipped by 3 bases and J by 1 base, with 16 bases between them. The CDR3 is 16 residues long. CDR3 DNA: TGTGCCAGCAGCTCCCCCCCAGGGCACGGGAACACTGAAGCTTTCTTT. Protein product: CASSSPPGHGNTEAFF.

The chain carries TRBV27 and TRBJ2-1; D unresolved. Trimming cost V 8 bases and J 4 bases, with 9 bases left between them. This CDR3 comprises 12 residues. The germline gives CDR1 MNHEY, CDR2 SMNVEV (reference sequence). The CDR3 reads CASGPQYNEQFF. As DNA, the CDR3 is TGTGCCAGCGGCCCACAGTACAATGAGCAGTTCTTC.

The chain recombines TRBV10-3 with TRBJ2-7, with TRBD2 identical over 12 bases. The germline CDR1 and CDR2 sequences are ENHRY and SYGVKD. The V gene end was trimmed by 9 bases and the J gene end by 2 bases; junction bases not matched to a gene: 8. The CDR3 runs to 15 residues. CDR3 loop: CAMARTSGDAYEQYF. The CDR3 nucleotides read TGTGCCATGGCACGGACTAGCGGGGACGCCTACGAGCAGTACTTC.

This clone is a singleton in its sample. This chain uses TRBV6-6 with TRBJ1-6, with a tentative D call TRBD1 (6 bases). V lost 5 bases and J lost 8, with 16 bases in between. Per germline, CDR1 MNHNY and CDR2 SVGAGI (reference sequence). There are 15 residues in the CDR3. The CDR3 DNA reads TGTGCCAGCAGTCGGGACACAGGCGCCTATTCACCCCTCCACTTT. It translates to CASSRDTGAYSPLHF.

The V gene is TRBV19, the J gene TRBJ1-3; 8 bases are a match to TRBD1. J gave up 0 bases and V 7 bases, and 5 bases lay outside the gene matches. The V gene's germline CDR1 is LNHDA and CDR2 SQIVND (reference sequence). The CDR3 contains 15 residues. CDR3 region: CASTKTGDSGNTIYF. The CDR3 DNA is TGTGCCAGTACAAAGACAGGGGACTCTGGAAACACCATATATTTT. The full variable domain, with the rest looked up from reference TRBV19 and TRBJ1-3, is DGGITQSPKYLFRKEGQNVTLSCEQNLNHDAMYWYRQDPGQGLRLIYYSQIVNDFQKGDIAEGYSVSREKKESFPLTVTSAQKNPTAFYLCASTKTGDSGNTIYFGEGSWLTVV.

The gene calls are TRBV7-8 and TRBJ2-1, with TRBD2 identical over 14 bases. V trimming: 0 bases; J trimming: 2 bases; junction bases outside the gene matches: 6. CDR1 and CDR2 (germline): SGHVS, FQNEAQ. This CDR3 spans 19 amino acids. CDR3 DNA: TGTGCCAGCAGCTTAGCGGGGACTAGCGGGAGTTGGGCCTACAATGAGCAGTTCTTC. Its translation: CASSLAGTSGSWAYNEQFF.